The 23 T cell receptor beta chains below were found in one sample sequenced in a study of T cell clonality in common variable immunodeficiency. This table comes from immunoSEQ multiplex PCR, and its TCRdb copy is limited to in-frame clones, with some not included. The table lists 30,000 to 40,000 clones, with no singletons. Sequencing was carried out using peripheral blood mononuclear cells. The origin of the receptors is a person aged 18-70 years in good health.

This CDR3 is CASSLAKGGPTYEQYF. The sequenced part of the CDR3 DNA is TGCGCCAGCAGCTTGGCCAAGGGGGGGCCCACCTACGAG. The chain has TRBV5-1 and TRBJ2-7, with D tentatively TRBD2 (7 bases). The read gets to within 3 residues of the CDR3 end, and the germline J gene fills in the rest. The CDR3 contains 16 residues. Trimming removed 0 bases from V and 2 bases from J, with 15 bases in between. The germline V gene has CDR1 SGHRS and CDR2 YFSETQ.

This clone was seen a few times. A far larger clone is just one base off, so this is likely a read error. The read finishes 3 residues shy of the CDR3 end, and the germline J gene is used to complete it. The gene calls are TRBV20-1 and TRBJ2-3; D unresolved. This CDR3 is 15 amino acids long. CDR1 and CDR2 from the germline V gene are DFQATT and SNEGSKA (reference sequence). The CDR3: CTARDGLTPTDTQYF. The covered CDR3 bases are TGCACTGCTAGAGATGGGCTTACGCCCACAGATACG.

The table lists this clone with many counts. The CDR3 end falls 3 residues outside the read, so it is completed with the germline J gene. The chain links TRBV7-9 to TRBJ2-7, with TRBD2 identical over 15 bases. This CDR3 comprises 15 residues. CDR1 and CDR2 (germline): SEHNR, FQNEAQ (reference sequence). With V trimmed by 5 bases and J by 4 bases, 3 bases remained unmatched. CDR3 residues: CASSRGLAGGYEQYF. CDR3 bases read: TGTGCCAGCAGCAGGGGACTAGCGGGAGGATACGAG.

In this sample, this clone is medium-sized. The read ends 3 residues shy of where the CDR3 ends; the end is completed using the germline J gene. The chain links TRBV20-1 to TRBJ2-5; 14 nucleotides line up with TRBD2. CDR1 DFQATT and CDR2 SNEGSKA come from the germline V gene (reference sequence). The junction had 11 bases not matched to a gene; V was cut back by 1 base and J by 4 bases. The CDR3 runs 18 residues. CDR3 DNA (partial): TGCAGTGCTAGAGGACTAGCGGGAGGGCCCGGTACACGAGAGACC. Translating it yields CSARGLAGGPGTRET. The full CDR3 is CSARGLAGGPGTRETQYF.

This clone appeared many times. Read sequence stops 3 residues before the CDR3 end, and the germline J gene provides the missing end. This chain connects TRBV6-1 to TRBJ1-1, with 7 bases matching TRBD1. J was trimmed by 4 bases and V by 3 bases; bases with no gene match: 11. Germline V lookup: CDR1 MNHNS, CDR2 SASEGT. The CDR3 covers 16 residues. The CDR3 here is CASSDRQGGGGTEAFF. The part of the CDR3 DNA that was read is TGTGCCAGCAGTGATAGACAGGGAGGAGGTGGCACTGAA.

This clone was counted many times. The CDR3 end lies 3 residues beyond the end of the read and is filled in from the germline J gene. V is TRBV5-1 and J is TRBJ2-6, with D tentatively TRBD1 (5 bases). V lost 0 bases and J lost 4, with 11 bases in between. CDR1 SGHRS and CDR2 YFSETQ come from the germline V gene. The CDR3 is 16 residues long. The CDR3 bases that were read are TGCGCCAGCAGCTTGGGTGGGGCGGCCGGGGCCAACGTC. Its protein is CASSLGGAAGANV. The entire CDR3 protein is CASSLGGAAGANVLTF.

The table lists this clone with many counts. The read is 3 residues too short to cover the CDR3 end, so that end is filled in from the germline J gene. The rearrangement uses TRBV6-2 or TRBV6-3 and TRBJ2-7; a possible D gene is TRBD1 (6 bases). V lost 11 bases, J lost 3 bases, and 14 bases lay in between. Germline lookup yields CDR1 MNHEY and CDR2 SVGEGT. This CDR3 has 12 residues. CDR3 sequence: CAAGVGIYEQYF. Incomplete CDR3 DNA: TGTGCCGCAGGGGTCGGGATCTACGAG.

This clone came up many times. The read gets to within 3 residues of the CDR3 end, and the germline J gene fills in the rest. V and J are TRBV5-1 and TRBJ2-2; 8 bases agree with TRBD1. The CDR3 is made up of 15 amino acids. J lost 7 bases, V lost 0 bases, and 5 bases had no gene match. The V gene's germline CDR1 is SGHRS and CDR2 YFSETQ. The sequenced CDR3 bases are TGCGCCAGCAGCTTGGGCCAGGGGGCGATCGGGGAG. Translation gives CASSLGQGAIGE. In full, the CDR3 is CASSLGQGAIGELFF.

The table lists this clone with many counts. Sequencing ends 3 residues short of the CDR3 end; the germline J gene provides the rest. The V call is TRBV29-1, the J call TRBJ2-3; 11 nucleotides agree with TRBD1. The CDR3 contains 13 residues. V lost 4 bases to trimming and J lost 4 bases; unmatched junction nucleotides: 1. From germline, CDR1 is SQVTM and CDR2 ANQGSEA. The sequenced part of the CDR3 DNA is TGCAGCGTTGGGGACAGGGGGTCAGATACG. Residues: CSVGDRGSDT. The whole CDR3 sequence reads CSVGDRGSDTQYF.

In its sample, this clone was seen many times. Sequencing ends 3 residues short of the CDR3 end; the germline J gene provides the rest. This rearrangement joins TRBV19 to TRBJ2-1, with D possibly TRBD2 on 5 matching bases. Per germline, CDR1 LNHDA and CDR2 SQIVND (reference sequence). This CDR3 is 15 amino acids long. V lost 5 bases and J 7 bases, leaving 18 bases between the germline ends. The CDR3 bases that were read are TGTGCCAGTAGTGGCGCGGGCCTAGTGATAAATGAG. It is translated as CASSGAGLVINE. The complete CDR3 reads CASSGAGLVINEQFF.

This clone was picked up many times. With the read ending 3 residues before the CDR3 end, the germline J gene is used to fill in that end. The chain employs TRBV20-1 and TRBJ1-2, with D maybe TRBD1 (6 bases). V lost 6 bases to trimming and J lost 6 bases, with 14 bases between them. CDR1 is DFQATT, CDR2 SNEGSKA, per germline (reference sequence). The CDR3 covers 12 residues. The sequenced CDR3 bases are TGCAGTGCGCCTCAGGGGTGGGATGGC. It specifies CSAPQGWDG. The CDR3 in its entirety is CSAPQGWDGYTF.

At least ten counts were recorded for this clone. Read sequence stops 3 residues before the CDR3 end, and the germline J gene provides the missing end. The rearrangement links TRBV7-3 to TRBJ2-1; TRBD2 aligns across 7 bases. This CDR3 region has 15 residues. Germline V gene data show CDR1 as SGHTA and CDR2 as FQGTGA. J was trimmed by 6 bases and V by 4 bases; bases with no gene match: 9. CDR3 DNA (partial): TGTGCCAGCAGCTCCTCTAGCGGCCCGTTCAATGAG. This codes for CASSSSSGPFNE. The entire CDR3 protein reads CASSSSSGPFNEQFF.

This clone has at least ten counts. Read coverage stops 3 residues before the CDR3 terminus; the germline J gene supplies the remainder. The chain uses TRBV28 and TRBJ2-5; 7 positions match TRBD1. The CDR3 length is 13 residues. V lost 5 bases and J lost 3; bases outside the gene matches: 3. Germline CDR1 reads MDHEN; CDR2 reads SYDVKM. CDR3 DNA (partial): TGTGCCAGCAGTCCTGACAGGGAAGAGACC. Amino acid sequence: CASSPDREET. The complete CDR3 reads CASSPDREETQYF. Looking up the rest from reference TRBV28 and TRBJ2-5 gives the full variable domain: DVKVTQSSRYLVKRTGEKVFLECVQDMDHENMFWYRQDPGLGLRLIYFSYDVKMKEKGDIPEGYSVSREKKERFSLILESASTNQTSMYLCASSPDREETQYFGPGTRLLVL.

This clone was seen many times. Coverage ceases 3 residues before the CDR3 finishes, and the germline J gene fills in the end. The chain employs TRBV20-1 and TRBJ2-3, with D possibly TRBD2 on 5 matching bases. Deletions cut 7 bases from V and 0 bases from J, with 8 bases between. The CDR3 contains 12 residues. Germline V CDR1 and CDR2: DFQATT, SNEGSKA (reference sequence). The CDR3 here is CSVGVSTDTQYF. The sequenced CDR3 bases are TGCAGTGTCGGGGTTAGCACAGATACG.

This clone was seen many times. The sequence runs out 3 residues before the end of the CDR3; the remainder is reconstructed from the germline J gene. V and J are TRBV7-2 and TRBJ1-4; D is perhaps TRBD1 (6 bases). Trimming removed 5 bases from V and 7 bases from J, with 14 bases in between. This CDR3 is built from 14 residues. The germline CDR1 and CDR2 sequences are SGHTA and FQGNSA. CDR3 loop: CASSEQGWTEKLFF. The part of the CDR3 DNA that was read is TGTGCCAGCAGCGAACAGGGCTGGACTGAAAAA.

This clone was counted at least ten times. The read ends 3 residues before the CDR3 terminus; that terminus is restored from the germline J gene. The identical CDR3 is also encoded by other nucleotide sequences in the sample. The genes are TRBV4-1 and TRBJ2-2, with D tentatively TRBD1 (6 bases). Germline V CDR1 and CDR2: MGHRA, YSYEKL. This CDR3 has 17 residues. V was shortened by 3 bases and J by 5 bases, with 19 bases between the two germline ends. CDR3 residues: CASSHTPGQGLTGELFF. CDR3 bases read: TGCGCCAGCAGCCATACTCCGGGGCAGGGGTTGACCGGGGAG.

Ten or more counts support this clone. The sequenced part of the CDR3 DNA is TGTGCCAGCAGTTTAATACAGGGGGCGCAAAATACG. It specifies CASSLIQGAQNT. The CDR3 reads in full as CASSLIQGAQNTQYF. This chain joins TRBV12-3 or TRBV12-4 and TRBJ2-3; 9 bases fit TRBD1. Read data end 3 residues before the CDR3 end; the end is taken from the germline J gene. This CDR3 has 15 residues. The ends lost 2 bases at V and 7 bases at J; junction bases unmatched: 7.

This clone has at least ten counts. The DNA ends 3 residues before the CDR3 does, and the rest of the CDR3 is filled in from the germline J gene. The chain recombines TRBV29-1 with TRBJ2-7, with 10 bases identical to TRBD2. Losses at the gene ends were 1 base for V and 0 bases for J; bases not matched to a gene: 6. Looked up from germline, CDR1 is SQVTM and CDR2 is ANQGSEA. The CDR3 has 16 residues. The CDR3 sequence: CSVEGRGLAHSYEQYF. The sequenced CDR3 bases are TGCAGCGTTGAAGGGAGGGGACTAGCGCACTCCTACGAG.

The sample holds many counts of this clone. The CDR3 is cut off 3 residues early in the read; its end comes from the germline J gene. The J gene is TRBJ1-6, the V gene TRBV20-1; D is possibly TRBD1 (5 bases). CDR3 size: 14 residues. The ends were cut back, 6 bases at V and 8 bases at J, with 17 bases in the middle. CDR1 is DFQATT, CDR2 SNEGSKA, per germline (reference sequence). The CDR3 loop is CSAHPRQYDSPLHF. CDR3 DNA, as far as it was read: TGCAGTGCCCACCCCCGACAGTACGATTCACCC.

This clone has ten or more counts. The read terminates 3 residues ahead of where the CDR3 ends, so the germline J gene completes it. The chain uses TRBV29-1 and TRBJ1-2; TRBD1 aligns across 9 bases. Germline CDR1 and CDR2: SQVTM and ANQGSEA. The V segment lost 7 bases and the J segment 6 bases; nucleotides outside the gene matches: 12. The CDR3 spans 14 residues. The sequenced part of the CDR3 DNA is TGCAGCGCCGGACGGGTGGACAGGGGAAATGGC. Its protein product is CSAGRVDRGNG. The entire CDR3 protein is CSAGRVDRGNGYTF. The whole variable domain, filled in from reference TRBV29-1 and TRBJ1-2, reads SAVISQKPSRDICQRGTSLTIQCQVDSQVTMMFWYRQQPGQSLTLIATANQGSEATYESGFVIDKFPISRPNLTFSTLTVSNMSPEDSSIYLCSAGRVDRGNGYTFGSGTRLTVV.

This clone was seen at least ten times. The read ends 3 residues shy of where the CDR3 ends; the end is completed using the germline J gene. The chain joins TRBV7-2 to TRBJ2-1, with a tentative D call TRBD1 (6 bases). The germline V gene has CDR1 SGHTA and CDR2 FQGNSA. The CDR3 is 15 amino acids. The germline V and J ends were trimmed by 6 bases and 6 bases, with 18 bases remaining between them. The CDR3: CASSLGAWGSNEQFF. CDR3 DNA (partial): TGTGCCAGCAGTCTGGGGGCCTGGGGGAGCAATGAG.

This clone was seen at least ten times. The CDR3 end is not reached by the read, which stops 3 residues before it; the germline J gene fills it in. The V gene is TRBV29-1, the J gene TRBJ2-2, with 10 bases lining up with TRBD1. The length of the CDR3 is 15 residues. Per germline, CDR1 SQVTM and CDR2 ANQGSEA. The CDR3 region is CSVEDQGTGVEKLFF. The sequenced CDR3 bases are TGCAGCGTTGAAGATCAGGGGACAGGGGTTGAAAAG.

In its sample, this clone was seen many times. The sequence runs out 3 residues before the end of the CDR3; the remainder is reconstructed from the germline J gene. The rearrangement uses TRBV20-1 and TRBJ2-1; 7 positions agree with TRBD2. CDR1 DFQATT and CDR2 SNEGSKA come from the germline V gene (reference sequence). The CDR3 covers 14 residues. With V trimmed by 5 bases and J by 2 bases, 6 bases remained unmatched. The CDR3 region is CSAPIAGPYNEQFF. CDR3 DNA (partial): TGCAGTGCTCCCATAGCGGGCCCCTACAATGAG.